The clone carrying this T cell receptor beta chain was found many times. What it recognizes is unknown. The source of the sample is a study of T-cell memory formation after mild COVID-19. Study context: Largely, TCR clusters stayed within a single donor.

Overall study results and limits: A balance of CD4 and CD8 characterized clones contracting day 15 to 85, whereas later expanders leaned CD4+. Pre-infection memory carried some responding clones, suggesting that cross-reactive memory joined.

A 5'RACE reaction primed in the constant segment made cDNA libraries of TCR alpha and TCR beta, and these carried sample barcodes and UMIs. TCRdb re-called the 5' RACE reads through MiXCR, storing one row per CDR3 protein. Here the sample spans 100,000 to 150,000 distinct CDR3 sequences, 15% to 20% being singletons. Trimming cost V 3 bases and J 3 bases, with 7 bases left between them. The V gene's germline CDR1 is SGHTA and CDR2 FQGTGA. The CDR3 totals 13 residues. The sequenced material came from PBMCs or a T cell subset sorted from them (not recorded which). The chain has TRBV7-3 and TRBJ2-3; D remains unclear. The sequence was collected from a man aged 18 to 35 who had mild COVID-19 (a few samples of this study predate the infection). Cell type and time point are not known. CDR3 sequence reads: CASSLERTDTQYF. CDR3 nucleotides: TGTGCCAGCAGCTTGGAAAGAACAGATACGCAGTATTTT.